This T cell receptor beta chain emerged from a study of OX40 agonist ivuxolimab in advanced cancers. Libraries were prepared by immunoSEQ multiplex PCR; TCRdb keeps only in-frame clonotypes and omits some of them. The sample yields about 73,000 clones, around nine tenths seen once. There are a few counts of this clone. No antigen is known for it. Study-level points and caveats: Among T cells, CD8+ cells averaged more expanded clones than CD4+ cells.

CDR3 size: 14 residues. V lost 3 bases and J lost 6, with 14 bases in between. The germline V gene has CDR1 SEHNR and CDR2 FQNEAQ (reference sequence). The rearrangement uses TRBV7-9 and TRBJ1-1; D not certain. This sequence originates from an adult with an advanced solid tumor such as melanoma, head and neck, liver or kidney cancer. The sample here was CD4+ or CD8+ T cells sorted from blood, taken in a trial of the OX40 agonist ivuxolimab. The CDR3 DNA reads TGTGCCAGCAGCTTGACAAGGGATGTACCTGAAGCTTTCTTT. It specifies CASSLTRDVPEAFF.